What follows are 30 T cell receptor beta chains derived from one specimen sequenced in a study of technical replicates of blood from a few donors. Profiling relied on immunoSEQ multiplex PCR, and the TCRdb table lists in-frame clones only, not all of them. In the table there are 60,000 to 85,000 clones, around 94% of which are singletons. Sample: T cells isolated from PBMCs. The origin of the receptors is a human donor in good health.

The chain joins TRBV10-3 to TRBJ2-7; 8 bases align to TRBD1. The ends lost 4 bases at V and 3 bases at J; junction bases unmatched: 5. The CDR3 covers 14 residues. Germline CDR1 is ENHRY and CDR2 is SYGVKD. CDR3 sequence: CAISVQGGNYEQYF. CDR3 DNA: TGTGCCATCAGTGTACAGGGGGGCAACTACGAGCAGTACTTC.

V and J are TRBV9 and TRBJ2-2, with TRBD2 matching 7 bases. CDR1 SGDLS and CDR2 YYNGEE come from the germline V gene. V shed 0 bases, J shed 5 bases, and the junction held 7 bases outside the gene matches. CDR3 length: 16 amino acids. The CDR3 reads CASSVGGGSGTGELFF. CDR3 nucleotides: TGTGCCAGCAGCGTAGGGGGCGGGAGTGGTACCGGGGAGCTGTTTTTT.

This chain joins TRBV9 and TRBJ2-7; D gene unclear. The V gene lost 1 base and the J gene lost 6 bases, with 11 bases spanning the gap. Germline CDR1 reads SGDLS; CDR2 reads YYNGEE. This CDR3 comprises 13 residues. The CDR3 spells CASSVSPLLEQYF. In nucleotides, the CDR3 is TGTGCCAGCAGCGTATCCCCCCTCCTCGAGCAGTACTTC.

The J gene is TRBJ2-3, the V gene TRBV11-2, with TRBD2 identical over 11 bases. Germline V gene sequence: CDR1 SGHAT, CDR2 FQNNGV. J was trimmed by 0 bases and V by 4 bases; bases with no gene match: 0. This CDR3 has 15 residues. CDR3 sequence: CASSWTSGSTDTQYF. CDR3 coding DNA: TGTGCCAGCAGCTGGACTAGCGGGAGCACAGATACGCAGTATTTT.

In DNA form, the CDR3 reads TGTGCCAGCAGTTACTCGGGGGGGATTAGCAATCAGCCCCAGCATTTT. It is translated as CASSYSGGISNQPQHF. The J gene is TRBJ1-5, the V gene TRBV6-6, with D possibly matching TRBD1 (5 bases). Germline CDR1 is MNHNY and CDR2 is SVGAGI (reference sequence). The ends were cut back, 0 bases at V and 0 bases at J, with 9 bases in the middle. This CDR3 contains 16 residues.

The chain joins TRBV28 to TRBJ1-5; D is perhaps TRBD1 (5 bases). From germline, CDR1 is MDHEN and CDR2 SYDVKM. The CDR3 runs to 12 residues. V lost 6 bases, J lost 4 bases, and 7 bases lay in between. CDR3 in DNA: TGTGCCAGCAGGGCAGGGAATCAGCCCCAGCATTTT. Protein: CASRAGNQPQHF.

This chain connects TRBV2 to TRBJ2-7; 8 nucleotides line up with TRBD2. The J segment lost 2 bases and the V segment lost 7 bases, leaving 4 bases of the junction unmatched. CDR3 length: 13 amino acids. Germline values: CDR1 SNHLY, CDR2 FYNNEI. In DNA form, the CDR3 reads TGTGCCAGCACTGGACTAGCACCCTACGAGCAGTACTTC. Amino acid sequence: CASTGLAPYEQYF.

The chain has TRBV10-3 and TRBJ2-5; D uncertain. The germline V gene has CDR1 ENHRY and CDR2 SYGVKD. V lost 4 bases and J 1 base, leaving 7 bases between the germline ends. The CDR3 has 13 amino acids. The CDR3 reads CAISGLPQETQYF. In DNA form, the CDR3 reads TGTGCCATCAGTGGACTCCCCCAAGAGACCCAGTACTTC.

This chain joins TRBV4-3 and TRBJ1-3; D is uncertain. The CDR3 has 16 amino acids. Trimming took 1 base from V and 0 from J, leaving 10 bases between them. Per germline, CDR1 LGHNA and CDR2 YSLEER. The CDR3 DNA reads TGCGCCAGCAGCCAAGGCACAGAATACTCTGGAAACACCATATATTTT. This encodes CASSQGTEYSGNTIYF.

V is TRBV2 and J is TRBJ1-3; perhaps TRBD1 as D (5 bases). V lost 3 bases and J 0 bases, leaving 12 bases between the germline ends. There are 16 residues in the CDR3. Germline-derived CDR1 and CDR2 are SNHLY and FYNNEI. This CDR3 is CASSEAPDISGNTIYF. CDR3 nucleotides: TGTGCCAGCAGTGAGGCGCCGGACATCTCTGGAAACACCATATATTTT.

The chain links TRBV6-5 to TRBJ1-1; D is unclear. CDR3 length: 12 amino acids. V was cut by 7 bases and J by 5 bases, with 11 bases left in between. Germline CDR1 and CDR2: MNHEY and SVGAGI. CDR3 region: CASTLDGTEAFF. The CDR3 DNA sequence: TGTGCCAGCACCCTAGATGGTACTGAAGCTTTCTTT.

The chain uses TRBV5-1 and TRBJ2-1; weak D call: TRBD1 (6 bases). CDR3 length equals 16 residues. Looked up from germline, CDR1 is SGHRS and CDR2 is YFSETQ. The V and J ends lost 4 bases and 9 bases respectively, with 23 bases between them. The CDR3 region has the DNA TGCGCCAGCAGCCCGGGGTTGCTCTCACAGGGAACTGAGCAGTTCTTC. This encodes CASSPGLLSQGTEQFF.

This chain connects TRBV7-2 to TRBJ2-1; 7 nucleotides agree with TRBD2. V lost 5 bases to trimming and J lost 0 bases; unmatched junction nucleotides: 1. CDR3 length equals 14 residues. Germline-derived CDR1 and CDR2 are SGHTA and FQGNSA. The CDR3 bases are TGTGCCAGCAGCCAGCGGGGCTCCTACAATGAGCAGTTCTTC. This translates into CASSQRGSYNEQFF.

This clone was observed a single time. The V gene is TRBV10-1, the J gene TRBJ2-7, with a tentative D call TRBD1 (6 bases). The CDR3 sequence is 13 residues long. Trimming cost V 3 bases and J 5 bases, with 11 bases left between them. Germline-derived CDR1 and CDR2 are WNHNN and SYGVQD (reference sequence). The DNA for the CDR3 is TGCGCCAGCAGTGATACAGGGTTCCACGAGCAGTACTTC. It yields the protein CASSDTGFHEQYF.

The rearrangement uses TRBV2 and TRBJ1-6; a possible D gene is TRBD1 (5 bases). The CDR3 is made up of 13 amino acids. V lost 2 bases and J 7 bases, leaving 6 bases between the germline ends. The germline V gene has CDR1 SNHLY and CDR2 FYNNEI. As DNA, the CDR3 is TGTGCCAGCAGTGAACAGGGAAATTCACCCCTCCACTTT. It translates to CASSEQGNSPLHF.

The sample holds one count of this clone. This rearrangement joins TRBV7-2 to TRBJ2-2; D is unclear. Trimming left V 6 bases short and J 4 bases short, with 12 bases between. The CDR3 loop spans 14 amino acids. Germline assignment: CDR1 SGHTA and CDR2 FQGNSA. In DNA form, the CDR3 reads TGTGCCAGCAGACTCCACCAGGCCACCGGGGAGCTGTTTTTT. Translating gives CASRLHQATGELFF.

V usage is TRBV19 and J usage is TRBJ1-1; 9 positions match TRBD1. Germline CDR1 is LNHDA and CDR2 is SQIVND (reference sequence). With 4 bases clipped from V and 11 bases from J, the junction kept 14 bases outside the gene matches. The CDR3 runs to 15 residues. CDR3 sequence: CASSTGQGPSLGAFF. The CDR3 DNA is TGTGCCAGTAGTACCGGACAGGGGCCCTCACTTGGGGCTTTCTTT.

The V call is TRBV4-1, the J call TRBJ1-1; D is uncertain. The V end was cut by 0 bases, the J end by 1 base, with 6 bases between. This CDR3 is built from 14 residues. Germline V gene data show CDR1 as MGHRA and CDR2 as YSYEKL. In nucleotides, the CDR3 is TGCGCCAGCAGCCAAGATGGCACGAACACTGAAGCTTTCTTT. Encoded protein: CASSQDGTNTEAFF.

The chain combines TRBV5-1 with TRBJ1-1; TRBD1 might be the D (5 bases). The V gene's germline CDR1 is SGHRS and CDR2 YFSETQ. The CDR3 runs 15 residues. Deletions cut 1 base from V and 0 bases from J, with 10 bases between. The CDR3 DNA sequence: TGCGCCAGCAGCTTGTCGGGGGGAATGAACACTGAAGCTTTCTTT. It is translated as CASSLSGGMNTEAFF.

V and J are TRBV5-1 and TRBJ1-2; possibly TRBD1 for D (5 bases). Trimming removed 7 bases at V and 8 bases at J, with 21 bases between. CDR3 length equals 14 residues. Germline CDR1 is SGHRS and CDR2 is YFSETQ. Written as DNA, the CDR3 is TGCGCCAGCGGACGTGAGGTGACAGCCTCCGGCTACACCTTC. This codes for CASGREVTASGYTF. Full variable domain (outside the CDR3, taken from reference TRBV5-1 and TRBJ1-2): KAGVTQTPRYLIKTRGQQVTLSCSPISGHRSVSWYQQTPGQGLQFLFEYFSETQRNKGNFPGRFSGRQFSNSRSEMNVSTLELGDSALYLCASGREVTASGYTFGSGTRLTVV.

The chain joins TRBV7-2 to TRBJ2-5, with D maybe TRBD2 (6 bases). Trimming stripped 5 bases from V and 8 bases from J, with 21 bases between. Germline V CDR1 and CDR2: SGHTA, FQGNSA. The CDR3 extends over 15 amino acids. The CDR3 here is CASSLQSGEGDTQYF. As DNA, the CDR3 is TGTGCCAGCAGCCTACAGTCGGGGGAAGGGGATACCCAGTACTTC.

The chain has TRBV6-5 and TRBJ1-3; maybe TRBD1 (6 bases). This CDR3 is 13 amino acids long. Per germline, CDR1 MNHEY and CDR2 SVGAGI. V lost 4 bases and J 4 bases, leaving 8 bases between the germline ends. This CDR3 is CASSSQGGNTIYF. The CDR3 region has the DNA TGTGCCAGCAGTTCACAGGGAGGAAACACCATATATTTT.

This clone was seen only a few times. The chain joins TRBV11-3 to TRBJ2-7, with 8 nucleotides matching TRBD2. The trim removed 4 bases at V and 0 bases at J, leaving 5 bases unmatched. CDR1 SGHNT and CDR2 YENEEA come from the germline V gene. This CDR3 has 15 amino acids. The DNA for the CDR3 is TGTGCCAGCAGCTACGCCGGGACTAGCTCCTACGAGCAGTACTTC. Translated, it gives CASSYAGTSSYEQYF.

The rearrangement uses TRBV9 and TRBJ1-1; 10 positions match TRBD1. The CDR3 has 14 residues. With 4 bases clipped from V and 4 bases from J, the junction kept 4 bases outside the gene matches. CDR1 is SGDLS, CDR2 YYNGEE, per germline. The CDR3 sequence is CASSRQGASTEAFF. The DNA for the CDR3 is TGTGCCAGCAGCAGACAGGGGGCGAGCACTGAAGCTTTCTTT.

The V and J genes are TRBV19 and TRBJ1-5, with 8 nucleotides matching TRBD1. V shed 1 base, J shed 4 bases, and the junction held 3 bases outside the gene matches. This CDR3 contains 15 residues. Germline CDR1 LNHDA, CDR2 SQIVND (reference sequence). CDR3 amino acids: CASSIVDRGNQPQHF. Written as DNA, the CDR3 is TGTGCCAGTAGTATAGTTGACAGGGGTAATCAGCCCCAGCATTTT.

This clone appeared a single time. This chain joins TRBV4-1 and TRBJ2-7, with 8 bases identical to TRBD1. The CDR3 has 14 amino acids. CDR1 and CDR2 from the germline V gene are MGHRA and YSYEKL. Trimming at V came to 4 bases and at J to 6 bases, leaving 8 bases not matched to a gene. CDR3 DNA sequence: TGCGCCAGCAGCCGCCCGGGACAGGATCCCGAGCAGTACTTC. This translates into CASSRPGQDPEQYF.

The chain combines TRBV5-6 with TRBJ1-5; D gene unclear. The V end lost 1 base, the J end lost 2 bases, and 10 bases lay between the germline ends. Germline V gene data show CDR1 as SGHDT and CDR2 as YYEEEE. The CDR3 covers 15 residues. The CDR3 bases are TGTGCCAGCAGCTTGTTCGGGATGGGCAATCAGCCCCAGCATTTT. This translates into CASSLFGMGNQPQHF.

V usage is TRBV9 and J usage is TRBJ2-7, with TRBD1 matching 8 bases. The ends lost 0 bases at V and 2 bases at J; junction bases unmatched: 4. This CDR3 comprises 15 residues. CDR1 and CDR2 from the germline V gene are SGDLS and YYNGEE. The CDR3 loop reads CASSVGGGQAYEQYF. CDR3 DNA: TGTGCCAGCAGCGTAGGTGGGGGACAGGCCTACGAGCAGTACTTC.

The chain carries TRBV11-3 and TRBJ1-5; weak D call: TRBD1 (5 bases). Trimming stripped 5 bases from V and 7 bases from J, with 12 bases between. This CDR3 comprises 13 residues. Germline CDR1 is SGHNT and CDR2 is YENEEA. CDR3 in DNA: TGTGCCAGCAGCAGGGAGCGGGACCAGCCCCAGCATTTT. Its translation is CASSRERDQPQHF.

The CDR3 region is CASSTGLAEETQYF. The CDR3 nucleotides are TGTGCCAGCAGCACGGGACTAGCGGAAGAGACCCAGTACTTC. The J gene is TRBJ2-5, the V gene TRBV27; TRBD2 matches 11 bases. The trim removed 6 bases at V and 3 bases at J, leaving 3 bases unmatched. CDR1 MNHEY and CDR2 SMNVEV come from the germline V gene (reference sequence). This CDR3 spans 14 amino acids.